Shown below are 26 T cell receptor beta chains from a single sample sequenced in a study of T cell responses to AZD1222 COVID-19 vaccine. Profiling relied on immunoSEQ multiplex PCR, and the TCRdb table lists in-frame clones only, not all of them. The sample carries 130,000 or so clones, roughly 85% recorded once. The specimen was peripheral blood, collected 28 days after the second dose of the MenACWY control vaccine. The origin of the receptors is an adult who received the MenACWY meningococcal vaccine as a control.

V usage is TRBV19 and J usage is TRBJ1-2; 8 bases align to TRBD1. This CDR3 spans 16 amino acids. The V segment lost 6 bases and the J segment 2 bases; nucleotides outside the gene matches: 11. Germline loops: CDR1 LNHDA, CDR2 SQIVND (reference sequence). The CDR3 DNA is TGTGCCAGTAGCCGACGAACCGGACAGGGAAACTATGGCTACACCTTC. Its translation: CASSRRTGQGNYGYTF. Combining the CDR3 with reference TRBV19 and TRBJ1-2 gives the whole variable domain DGGITQSPKYLFRKEGQNVTLSCEQNLNHDAMYWYRQDPGQGLRLIYYSQIVNDFQKGDIAEGYSVSREKKESFPLTVTSAQKNPTAFYLCASSRRTGQGNYGYTFGSGTRLTVV.

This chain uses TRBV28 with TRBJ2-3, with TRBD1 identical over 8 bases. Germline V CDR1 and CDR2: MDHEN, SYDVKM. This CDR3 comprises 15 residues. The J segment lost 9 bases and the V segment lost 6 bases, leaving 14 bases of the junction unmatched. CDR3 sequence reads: CASRPGQGVFRTQYF. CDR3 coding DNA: TGTGCCAGCAGACCCGGACAGGGTGTTTTTCGAACGCAGTATTTT.

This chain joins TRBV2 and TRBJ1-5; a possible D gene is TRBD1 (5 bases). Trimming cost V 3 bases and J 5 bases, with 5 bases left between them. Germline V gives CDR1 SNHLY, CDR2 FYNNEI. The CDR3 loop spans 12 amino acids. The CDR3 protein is CASSEGDQPQHF. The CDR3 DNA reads TGTGCCAGCAGTGAGGGGGATCAGCCCCAGCATTTT.

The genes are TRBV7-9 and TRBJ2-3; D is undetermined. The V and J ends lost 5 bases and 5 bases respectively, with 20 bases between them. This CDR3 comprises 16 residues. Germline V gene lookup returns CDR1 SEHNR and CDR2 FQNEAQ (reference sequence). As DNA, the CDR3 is TGTGCCAGCAGCCCTACGGACCCCCAAAAGGAAGATACGCAGTATTTT. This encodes CASSPTDPQKEDTQYF. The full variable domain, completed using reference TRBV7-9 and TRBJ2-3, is DTGVSQNPRHKITKRGQNVTFRCDPISEHNRLYWYRQTLGQGPEFLTYFQNEAQLEKSRLLSDRFSAERPKGSFSTLEIQRTEQGDSAMYLCASSPTDPQKEDTQYFGPGTRLTVL.

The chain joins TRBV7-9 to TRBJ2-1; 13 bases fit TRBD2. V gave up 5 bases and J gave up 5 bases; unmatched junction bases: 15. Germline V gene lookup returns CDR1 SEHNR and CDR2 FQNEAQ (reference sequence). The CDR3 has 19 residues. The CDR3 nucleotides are TGTGCCAGCAGCAAAAAGGGACTAGCGGGGAAAAAAACTGACAATGAGCAGTTCTTC. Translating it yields CASSKKGLAGKKTDNEQFF.

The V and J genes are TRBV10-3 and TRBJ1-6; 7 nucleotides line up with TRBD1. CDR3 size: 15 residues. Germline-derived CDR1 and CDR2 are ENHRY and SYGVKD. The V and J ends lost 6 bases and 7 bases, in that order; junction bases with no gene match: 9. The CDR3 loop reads CAISNRGLVNSPLHF. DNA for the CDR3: TGTGCCATCAGCAACAGGGGATTGGTGAATTCACCCCTCCACTTT.

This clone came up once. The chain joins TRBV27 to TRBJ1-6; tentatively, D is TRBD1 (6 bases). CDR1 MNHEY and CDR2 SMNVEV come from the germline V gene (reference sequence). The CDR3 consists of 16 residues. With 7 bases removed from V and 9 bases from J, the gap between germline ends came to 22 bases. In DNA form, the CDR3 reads TGTGCCAGCACATTCGGGGGGGCTGGAATCCGTTCACCCCTCCACTTT. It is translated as CASTFGGAGIRSPLHF.

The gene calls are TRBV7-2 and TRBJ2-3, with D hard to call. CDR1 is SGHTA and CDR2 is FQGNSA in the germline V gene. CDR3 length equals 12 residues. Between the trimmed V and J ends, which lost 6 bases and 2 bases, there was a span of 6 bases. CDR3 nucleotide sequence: TGTGCCAGCAGGGGTAACACAGATACGCAGTATTTT. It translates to CASRGNTDTQYF.

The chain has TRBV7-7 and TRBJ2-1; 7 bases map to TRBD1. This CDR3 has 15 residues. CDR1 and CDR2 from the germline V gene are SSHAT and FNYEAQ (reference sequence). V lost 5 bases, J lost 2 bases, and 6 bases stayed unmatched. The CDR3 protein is CASSPGGWPYNEQFF. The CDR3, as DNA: TGTGCCAGCAGCCCAGGGGGTTGGCCCTACAATGAGCAGTTCTTC.

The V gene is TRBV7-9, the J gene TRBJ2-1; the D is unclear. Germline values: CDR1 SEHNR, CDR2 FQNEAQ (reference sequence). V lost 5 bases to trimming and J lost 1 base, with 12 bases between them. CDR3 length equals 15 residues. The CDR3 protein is CASSPGRSSYNEQFF. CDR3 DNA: TGTGCCAGCAGCCCCGGTCGTTCGTCCTACAATGAGCAGTTCTTC.

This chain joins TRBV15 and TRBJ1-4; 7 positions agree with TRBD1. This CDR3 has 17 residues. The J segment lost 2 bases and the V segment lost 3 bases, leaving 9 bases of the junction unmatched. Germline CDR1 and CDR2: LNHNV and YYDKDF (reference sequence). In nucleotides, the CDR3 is TGTGCCACCAGCAGTCCTAACAGGGGTCTGACTAATGAAAAACTGTTTTTT. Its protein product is CATSSPNRGLTNEKLFF.

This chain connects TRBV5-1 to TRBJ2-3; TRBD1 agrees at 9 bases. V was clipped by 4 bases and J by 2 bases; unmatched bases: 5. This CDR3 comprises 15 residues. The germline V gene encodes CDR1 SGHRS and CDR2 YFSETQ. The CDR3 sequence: CASSRDRVDTDTQYF. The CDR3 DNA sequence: TGCGCCAGCAGCCGGGACAGGGTGGACACAGATACGCAGTATTTT.

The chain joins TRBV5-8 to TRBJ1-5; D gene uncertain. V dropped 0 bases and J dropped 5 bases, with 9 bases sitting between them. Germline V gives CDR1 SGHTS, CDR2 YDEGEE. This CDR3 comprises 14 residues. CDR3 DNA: TGTGCCAGCAGCTTGGAGGCAGGAGATCAGCCCCAGCATTTT. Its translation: CASSLEAGDQPQHF.

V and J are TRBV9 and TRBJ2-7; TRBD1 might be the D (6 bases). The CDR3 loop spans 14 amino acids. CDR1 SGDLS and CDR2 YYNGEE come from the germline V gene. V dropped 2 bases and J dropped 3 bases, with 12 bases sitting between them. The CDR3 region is CASSVTGQSYEQYF. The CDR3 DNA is TGTGCCAGCAGCGTTACAGGACAGAGCTACGAGCAGTACTTC. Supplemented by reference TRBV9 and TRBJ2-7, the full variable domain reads DSGVTQTPKHLITATGQRVTLRCSPRSGDLSVYWYQQSLDQGLQFLIQYYNGEERAKGNILERFSAQQFPDLHSELNLSSLELGDSALYFCASSVTGQSYEQYFGPGTRLTVT.

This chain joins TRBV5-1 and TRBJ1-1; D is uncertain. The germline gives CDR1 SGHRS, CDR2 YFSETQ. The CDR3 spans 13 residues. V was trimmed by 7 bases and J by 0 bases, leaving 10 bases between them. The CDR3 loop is CASRVGLNTEAFF. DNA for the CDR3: TGCGCCAGCCGCGTGGGGTTGAACACTGAAGCTTTCTTT. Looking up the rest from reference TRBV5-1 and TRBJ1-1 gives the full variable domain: KAGVTQTPRYLIKTRGQQVTLSCSPISGHRSVSWYQQTPGQGLQFLFEYFSETQRNKGNFPGRFSGRQFSNSRSEMNVSTLELGDSALYLCASRVGLNTEAFFGQGTRLTVV.

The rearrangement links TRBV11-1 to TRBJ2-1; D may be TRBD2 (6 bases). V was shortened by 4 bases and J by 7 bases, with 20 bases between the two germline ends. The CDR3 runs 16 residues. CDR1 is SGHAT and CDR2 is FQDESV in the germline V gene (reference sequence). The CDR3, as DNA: TGTGCCAGCAGCTATATCGGGCCGGGACTCGCGAATGAGCAGTTCTTC. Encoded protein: CASSYIGPGLANEQFF. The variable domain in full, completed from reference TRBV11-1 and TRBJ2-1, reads EAEVAQSPRYKITEKSQAVAFWCDPISGHATLYWYRQILGQGPELLVQFQDESVVDDSQLPKDRFSAERLKGVDSTLKIQPAELGDSAMYLCASSYIGPGLANEQFFGPGTRLTVL.

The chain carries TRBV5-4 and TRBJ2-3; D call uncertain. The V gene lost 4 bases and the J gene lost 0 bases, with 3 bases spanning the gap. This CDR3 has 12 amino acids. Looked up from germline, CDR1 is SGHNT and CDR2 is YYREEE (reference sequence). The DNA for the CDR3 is TGTGCCAGCAGCCGTAGCACAGATACGCAGTATTTT. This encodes CASSRSTDTQYF. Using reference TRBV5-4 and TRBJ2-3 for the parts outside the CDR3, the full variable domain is ETGVTQSPTHLIKTRGQQVTLRCSSQSGHNTVSWYQQALGQGPQFIFQYYREEENGRGNFPPRFSGLQFPNYSSELNVNALELDDSALYLCASSRSTDTQYFGPGTRLTVL.

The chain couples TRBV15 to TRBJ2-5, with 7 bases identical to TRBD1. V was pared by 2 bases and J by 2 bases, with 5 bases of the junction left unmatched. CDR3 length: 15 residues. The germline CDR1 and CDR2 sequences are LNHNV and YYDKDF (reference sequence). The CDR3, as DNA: TGTGCCACCAGCAGACCGGGGACAGTACAAGAGACCCAGTACTTC. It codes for CATSRPGTVQETQYF.

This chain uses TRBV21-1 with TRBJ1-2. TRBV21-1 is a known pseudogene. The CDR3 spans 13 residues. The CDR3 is CASSSTPRYGYTF. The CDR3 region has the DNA TGTGCCAGCAGCTCTACCCCACGGTATGGCTACACCTTC.

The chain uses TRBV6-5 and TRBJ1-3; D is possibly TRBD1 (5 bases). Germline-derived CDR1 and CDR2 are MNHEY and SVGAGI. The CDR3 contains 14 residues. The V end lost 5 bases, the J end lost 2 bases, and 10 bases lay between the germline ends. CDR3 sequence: CASSSRQPGNTIYF. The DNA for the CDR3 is TGTGCCAGCAGTAGTCGACAGCCTGGAAACACCATATATTTT.

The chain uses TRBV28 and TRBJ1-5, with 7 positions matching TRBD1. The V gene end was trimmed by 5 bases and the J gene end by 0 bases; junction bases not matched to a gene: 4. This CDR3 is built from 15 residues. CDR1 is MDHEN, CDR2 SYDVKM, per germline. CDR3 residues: CASSHRGNSNQPQHF. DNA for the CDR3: TGTGCCAGCAGTCACAGGGGAAATAGCAATCAGCCCCAGCATTTT.

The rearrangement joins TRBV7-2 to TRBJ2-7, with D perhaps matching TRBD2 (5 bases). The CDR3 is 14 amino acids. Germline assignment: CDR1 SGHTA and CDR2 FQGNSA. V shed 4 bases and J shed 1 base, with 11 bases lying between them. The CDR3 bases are TGTGCCAGCAGCTCCCGGACGGGGTCCTACGAGCAGTACTTC. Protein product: CASSSRTGSYEQYF.

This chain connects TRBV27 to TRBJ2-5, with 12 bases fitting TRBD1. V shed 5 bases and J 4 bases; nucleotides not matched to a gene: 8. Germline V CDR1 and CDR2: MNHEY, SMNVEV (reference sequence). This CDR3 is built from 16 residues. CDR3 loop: CASSKGTGGGSETQYF. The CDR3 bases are TGTGCCAGCAGTAAAGGGACAGGGGGCGGTTCAGAGACCCAGTACTTC.

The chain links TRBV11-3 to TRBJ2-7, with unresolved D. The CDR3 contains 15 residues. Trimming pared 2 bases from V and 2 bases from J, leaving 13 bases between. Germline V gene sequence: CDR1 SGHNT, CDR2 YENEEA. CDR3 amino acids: CASSLSPAQPYEQYF. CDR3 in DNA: TGTGCCAGCAGCTTATCTCCGGCGCAGCCCTACGAGCAGTACTTC.

The CDR3 loop reads CASSLRAVLIETQYF. The CDR3 DNA reads as TGTGCCAGCAGTTTACGGGCGGTTCTTATAGAGACCCAGTACTTC. The V call is TRBV28, the J call TRBJ2-5; D ambiguous. The CDR3 has 15 residues. V lost 2 bases, J lost 4 bases, and 14 bases lay in between. The germline V gene encodes CDR1 MDHEN and CDR2 SYDVKM.

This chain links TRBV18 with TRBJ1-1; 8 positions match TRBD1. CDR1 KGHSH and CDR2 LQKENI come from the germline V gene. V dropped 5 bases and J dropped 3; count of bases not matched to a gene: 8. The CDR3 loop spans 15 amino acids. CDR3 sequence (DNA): TGTGCCAGCTCAACTACAGGGGGTGGGGACACTGAAGCTTTCTTT. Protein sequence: CASSTTGGGDTEAFF.